The sequence of this T cell receptor (beta chain) was determined in a study of blood T cell repertoires in COVID-19. Authors' methods: It was from reference gene primer amplification that nucleated cell counts were estimated. This table comes from immunoSEQ multiplex PCR, and its TCRdb copy is limited to in-frame clones, with some not included. The V and J calls and clone size come from that table; D and trimming were worked out from the DNA. The sample has 100,000 to 150,000 clones, about 83% seen once. The CDR3 covers 15 residues. From germline, CDR1 is KGHSH and CDR2 LQKENI. V lost 3 bases, J lost 0 bases, and 9 bases lay in between.

The sequenced material came from peripheral blood. The receptor comes from a man between 60 and 75 years old with acute or convalescent COVID-19. The chain couples TRBV18 to TRBJ1-3; no firm D call. CDR3 protein: CASSPNRDSGNTIYF. The CDR3 bases are TGTGCCAGCTCACCCAACCGAGACTCTGGAAACACCATATATTTT.